This T cell receptor beta chain was captured by sequencing in a study of cytomegalovirus exposure and HLA in healthy donors. The CDR3 has 14 amino acids. Between the trimmed V and J ends, which lost 5 bases and 4 bases, there was a span of 14 bases. Per germline, CDR1 SGHVS and CDR2 FNYEAQ. Concerning this clone: Its specificity is unknown.

Broader study findings: In an earlier analysis, most TCR beta V segments were productive about 87% or about 30% of the time. In a later analysis, CMV-associated beta chains were mostly HLA-associated, it appeared. The study put some 150 TCR beta chains on its list as cytomegalovirus-associated.

The PCR was carried out with 60 Vbeta primers and 13 Jbeta primers. The data were produced by immunoSEQ multiplex PCR, yet TCRdb's version contains in-frame clones alone and is incomplete. The data show around 240,000 clones, 82% seen once. The sequence came from a woman aged 40 to 49 in good health and CMV-seropositive. The V gene is TRBV7-6, the J gene TRBJ1-1; no clear D gene. The sequencing sample was made of PBMCs. The CDR3 DNA reads TGTGCCAGCAGCCACCTCAGTGGAGGCACTGAAGCTTTCTTT. Its protein product is CASSHLSGGTEAFF.